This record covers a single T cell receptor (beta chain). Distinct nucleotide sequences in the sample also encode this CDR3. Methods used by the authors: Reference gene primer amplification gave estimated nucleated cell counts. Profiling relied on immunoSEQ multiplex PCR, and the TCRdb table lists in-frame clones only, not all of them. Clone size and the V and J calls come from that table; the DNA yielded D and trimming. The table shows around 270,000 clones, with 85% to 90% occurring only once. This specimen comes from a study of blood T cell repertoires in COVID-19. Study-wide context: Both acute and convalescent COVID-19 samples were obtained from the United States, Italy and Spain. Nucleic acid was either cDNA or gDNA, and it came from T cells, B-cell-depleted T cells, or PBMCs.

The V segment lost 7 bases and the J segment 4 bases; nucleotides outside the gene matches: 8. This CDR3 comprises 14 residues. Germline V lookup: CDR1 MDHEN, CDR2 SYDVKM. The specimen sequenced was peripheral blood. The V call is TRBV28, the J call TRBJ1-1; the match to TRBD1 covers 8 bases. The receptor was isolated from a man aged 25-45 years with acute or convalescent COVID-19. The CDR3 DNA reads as TGTGCCAGCAAGCAAGAGACAGGGGCCACTGAAGCTTTCTTT. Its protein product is CASKQETGATEAFF.